These 10 T cell receptor beta chains were all obtained from the same sample, sequenced in a study of immune reconstitution after stem cell transplant in scleroderma. Each CDR3 protein is one row after TCRdb ran MiXCR on the RT-PCR reads. Of 5,000 or so distinct CDR3 sequences detected, approximately 7.9% appear once; the ten largest clones hold less than 5%. The biological material was taken before or after autologous hematopoietic stem cell transplantation (not recorded which). The receptors were sampled from a male donor with systemic sclerosis.

About this clonotype itself: This may stem from a read error, because a much larger clone lies one nucleotide away. The CDR3 nucleotides read TGCAGCGTTGACCCTTTCTCGGCTTCTAGCGAGACTTACGATGAGCAGTTCTTC. It is translated as CSVDPFSASSETYDEQFF. This chain uses TRBV29-1 with TRBJ2-1; D may be TRBD2 (6 bases). The ends were cut back, 3 bases at V and 8 bases at J, with 29 bases in the middle. The CDR3 has 18 amino acids. Germline V lookup: CDR1 SQVTM, CDR2 ANQGSEA.

Relative to its sample, this clonotype is large. V is TRBV11-1 and J is TRBJ2-5, with D maybe TRBD2 (6 bases). Germline V gene lookup returns CDR1 SGHAT and CDR2 FQDESV (reference sequence). This CDR3 spans 15 amino acids. V lost 0 bases and J lost 2, with 10 bases in between. DNA for the CDR3: TGTGCCAGCAGCTTAGCGAAGGGACTGCAAGAGACCCAGTACTTC. Translated: CASSLAKGLQETQYF.

Judged by abundance, this clonotype is medium-sized. The CDR3 loop reads CASSEGGPTDTQYF. In DNA, the CDR3 is TGTGCCAGCAGTGAAGGGGGGCCCACAGATACGCAGTATTTT. V is TRBV6-1 and J is TRBJ2-3; TRBD1 is a possible D gene (6 bases). The CDR3 totals 14 residues. Germline V gives CDR1 MNHNS, CDR2 SASEGT. V was shortened by 1 base and J by 2 bases, with 7 bases between the two germline ends.

In its sample, this clonotype was seen a few times. CDR3 region: CASREAGGGLSNEQFF. The CDR3 nucleotides are TGCGCCAGCAGAGAGGCCGGGGGGGGCCTAAGCAATGAGCAGTTCTTC. The chain links TRBV5-1 to TRBJ2-1; 8 bases match TRBD2. V shed 5 bases and J 6 bases; nucleotides not matched to a gene: 13. The CDR3 runs to 16 residues. The germline CDR1 and CDR2 sequences are SGHRS and YFSETQ.

This clonotype showed up just a few times. The chain links TRBV5-1 to TRBJ2-1; 9 bases map to TRBD2. Trimming removed 0 bases from V and 4 bases from J; junction bases left unmatched: 11. The CDR3 runs 18 residues. The germline V gene has CDR1 SGHRS and CDR2 YFSETQ. The CDR3 coding sequence is TGCGCCAGCAGCTTGGAGGGCGCGGGAGGGCCCCCATACAATGAGCAGTTCTTC. Its translation is CASSLEGAGGPPYNEQFF.

By its share, this clonotype is medium-sized. This sequence joins TRBV29-1 and TRBJ2-2; possibly TRBD1 for D (6 bases). There are 13 residues in the CDR3. Germline V gene lookup returns CDR1 SQVTM and CDR2 ANQGSEA. The ends were cut back, 4 bases at V and 5 bases at J, with 11 bases in the middle. CDR3 amino acids: CSVGGHGTGELFF. CDR3 DNA sequence: TGCAGCGTTGGGGGACACGGGACCGGGGAGCTGTTTTTT.

The chain is built from TRBV5-1 and TRBJ2-3; 10 bases align to TRBD1. V gave up 3 bases and J gave up 5 bases; unmatched junction bases: 9. The CDR3 is 16 amino acids. Germline values: CDR1 SGHRS, CDR2 YFSETQ. The CDR3 nucleotides are TGCGCCAGCAGCTCAAGACAGGGGGCGGTGGAAGATACGCAGTATTTT. It yields the protein CASSSRQGAVEDTQYF. Combining the CDR3 with reference TRBV5-1 and TRBJ2-3 gives the whole variable domain KAGVTQTPRYLIKTRGQQVTLSCSPISGHRSVSWYQQTPGQGLQFLFEYFSETQRNKGNFPGRFSGRQFSNSRSEMNVSTLELGDSALYLCASSSRQGAVEDTQYFGPGTRLTVL.

This chain uses TRBV25-1 with TRBJ1-5; no clear D gene. Germline CDR1 reads MGHDK; CDR2 reads SYGVNS. V shed 3 bases and J shed 5 bases, with 14 bases lying between them. The CDR3 spans 15 residues. In DNA, the CDR3 is TGTGCCAGCAGTGACGTGACGTGGGAGGATCAGCCCCAGCATTTT. Its protein is CASSDVTWEDQPQHF.

V gene TRBV29-1 combines with J gene TRBJ2-3, with D possibly matching TRBD1 (6 bases). Germline assignment: CDR1 SQVTM and CDR2 ANQGSEA. V was clipped by 3 bases and J by 0 bases, with 19 bases between them. The CDR3 loop spans 17 amino acids. The CDR3 spells CSVDDMGAETSTDTQYF. The CDR3 DNA sequence: TGCAGCGTTGATGACATGGGGGCGGAAACTAGCACAGATACGCAGTATTTT.

By share, this clonotype ranks as large (0.1 to 1%). The chain has TRBV7-9 and TRBJ1-4, with TRBD1 identical over 8 bases. Germline V gene sequence: CDR1 SEHNR, CDR2 FQNEAQ (reference sequence). The junction had 16 bases not matched to a gene; V was cut back by 5 bases and J by 5 bases. The CDR3 is 18 residues long. CDR3 nucleotides: TGTGCCAGCAGCAAAGGACAGGGCGCCCTTCCTCTCAATGAAAAACTGTTTTTT. Translation: CASSKGQGALPLNEKLFF.